The 31 T cell receptor beta chains listed next were all sequenced from one sample in a study of CD8+ T cells in alopecia areata. Indicated treatment: oral pan-JAK inhibitor, 5-10 mg twice daily. The sequencing template was cDNA reverse transcribed from extracted RNA. Here immunoSEQ multiplex PCR was the method, and the copy in TCRdb shows in-frame clones only, minus some. Among 200,000 or so clones, more than 30% were seen once, and the ten largest hold roughly 0.5%. The specimen comprised CD4+ T cells sorted from blood, sampled at approximately week 34, from a patient treated with tofacitinib. The receptors here all came from a human donor with alopecia areata.

There are a few counts of this clone. The rearrangement joins TRBV18 to TRBJ1-4; no clear D gene. Trimming shortened V by 6 bases and J by 5 bases, and 13 bases separated the two germline ends. The CDR3 runs 14 residues. Germline V CDR1 and CDR2: KGHSH, LQKENI. The DNA of the CDR3 is TGTGCCAGCTCTTCGGACGAAACGAATGAAAAACTGTTTTTT. Its protein is CASSSDETNEKLFF.

This chain connects TRBV20-1 to TRBJ1-1; D may be TRBD1 (6 bases). V was clipped by 2 bases and J by 9 bases, with 10 bases between them. The CDR3 consists of 11 residues. Germline loops: CDR1 DFQATT, CDR2 SNEGSKA (reference sequence). CDR3 amino acids: CSARTGLQAFF. The CDR3 coding sequence is TGCAGTGCTAGAACAGGGCTCCAAGCTTTCTTT.

This clone has a handful of counts. CDR3 sequence (DNA): TGTGCCGCCTCAGGTTTGGCAGAGCAGTACTTC. Translation: CAASGLAEQYF. V gene TRBV6-1 combines with J gene TRBJ2-7, with unresolved D. The V gene's germline CDR1 is MNHNS and CDR2 SASEGT. Trimming took 11 bases from V and 7 from J, leaving 15 bases between them. The CDR3 consists of 11 residues.

The chain has TRBV9 and TRBJ1-1; 8 bases agree with TRBD1. Trimming removed 4 bases from V and 1 base from J; junction bases left unmatched: 9. This CDR3 spans 16 amino acids. CDR1 is SGDLS and CDR2 is YYNGEE in the germline V gene. CDR3 in amino acids: CASSSTFGTGNTEAFF. The CDR3 bases are TGTGCCAGCAGCTCTACCTTTGGGACAGGGAACACTGAAGCTTTCTTT. Full variable domain (remainder filled in from reference TRBV9 and TRBJ1-1): DSGVTQTPKHLITATGQRVTLRCSPRSGDLSVYWYQQSLDQGLQFLIQYYNGEERAKGNILERFSAQQFPDLHSELNLSSLELGDSALYFCASSSTFGTGNTEAFFGQGTRLTVV.

The J gene is TRBJ1-2, the V gene TRBV7-3; D unclear. Germline-derived CDR1 and CDR2 are SGHTA and FQGTGA. This CDR3 spans 12 amino acids. V lost 8 bases and J lost 8, with 15 bases in between. CDR3 nucleotide sequence: TGTGCCAGCGGACCCATGGGTGGCGGCTACACCTTC. Translated, it gives CASGPMGGGYTF.

The sample holds one count of this clone. The chain couples TRBV6-1 to TRBJ2-3, with D perhaps TRBD1 (6 bases). The CDR3 sequence is 13 residues long. V dropped 6 bases and J dropped 5 bases, with 12 bases sitting between them. The V gene's germline CDR1 is MNHNS and CDR2 SASEGT. Here the CDR3 reads CASRLGGRDTQYF. In DNA form, the CDR3 reads TGTGCCAGCAGGCTAGGGGGACGAGATACGCAGTATTTT.

This clone has more than one count but fewer than ten. V gene TRBV25-1 combines with J gene TRBJ2-3, with D uncertain. Germline CDR1 is MGHDK and CDR2 is SYGVNS. V lost 4 bases, J lost 5 bases, and 7 bases lay in between. The CDR3 has 12 residues. CDR3 in amino acids: CASSGVIDTQYF. CDR3 nucleotide sequence: TGTGCCAGCAGTGGTGTTATAGATACGCAGTATTTT.

This clone was detected once. The V call is TRBV27, the J call TRBJ2-5; a weak D match, TRBD1 (5 bases). The germline CDR1 and CDR2 sequences are MNHEY and SMNVEV (reference sequence). The V and J ends lost 0 bases and 4 bases respectively, with 12 bases between them. The CDR3 runs to 15 residues. CDR3 sequence: CASSLSSAGRETQYF. CDR3 nucleotide sequence: TGTGCCAGCAGTTTATCGAGCGCAGGGCGAGAGACCCAGTACTTC.

This clone was seen a handful of times. The V gene is TRBV5-4, the J gene TRBJ2-1; weak D call: TRBD2 (5 bases). Germline V lookup: CDR1 SGHNT, CDR2 YYREEE (reference sequence). Deletions cut 2 bases from V and 9 bases from J, with 12 bases between. This CDR3 spans 13 amino acids. CDR3 DNA sequence: TGTGCCAGCAGCTTCCCCTCCGCGGGTGAGCAGTTCTTC. It encodes CASSFPSAGEQFF.

J is TRBJ2-1 and V is TRBV6-5; D is unresolved. CDR1 MNHEY and CDR2 SVGAGI come from the germline V gene. Trimming left V 5 bases short and J 16 bases short, with 18 bases between. The CDR3 runs to 12 residues. CDR3 sequence (DNA): TGTGCCAGCAGTCCTAAGGGCCCACACCAATTCTTC. Residues: CASSPKGPHQFF.

The chain carries TRBV7-9 and TRBJ2-3, with 10 bases aligning to TRBD2. Looked up from germline, CDR1 is SEHNR and CDR2 is FQNEAQ (reference sequence). The ends lost 5 bases at V and 2 bases at J; junction bases unmatched: 16. This CDR3 has 19 amino acids. This CDR3 reads CASSQRLSGRGPHTDTQYF. The CDR3 DNA reads TGTGCCAGCAGCCAGCGTTTGAGCGGGAGGGGGCCTCACACAGATACGCAGTATTTT. The full variable domain, its missing parts supplied by reference TRBV7-9 and TRBJ2-3, is DTGVSQNPRHKITKRGQNVTFRCDPISEHNRLYWYRQTLGQGPEFLTYFQNEAQLEKSRLLSDRFSAERPKGSFSTLEIQRTEQGDSAMYLCASSQRLSGRGPHTDTQYFGPGTRLTVL.

This clone has only a few counts. The rearrangement joins TRBV14 to TRBJ2-7, with D uncertain. The CDR3 contains 14 residues. The V end lost 0 bases, the J end lost 7 bases, and 13 bases lay between the germline ends. Germline V gene lookup returns CDR1 SGHDN and CDR2 FVKESK. The DNA of the CDR3 is TGTGCCAGCAGCCAAGATCTTGGGGTTAGAGAGCAGTACTTC. It yields the protein CASSQDLGVREQYF.

This clone was seen a few times. The genes are TRBV18 and TRBJ2-6; TRBD2 agrees at 8 bases. This CDR3 is built from 18 residues. Germline assignment: CDR1 KGHSH and CDR2 LQKENI. Trimming at V came to 2 bases and at J to 0 bases, leaving 6 bases not matched to a gene. CDR3 bases: TGTGCCAGCTCACCAACGCTCAGCGGGAGCTCTGGGGCCAACGTCCTGACTTTC. It codes for CASSPTLSGSSGANVLTF.

The V call is TRBV7-2, the J call TRBJ2-7, with no clear D. CDR3 length: 11 amino acids. In germline, CDR1 is SGHTA, CDR2 FQGNSA. V dropped 5 bases and J dropped 4 bases, with 6 bases sitting between them. For the CDR3, the DNA is TGTGCCAGCAGCCACAGTTACGAGCAGTACTTC. Its translation: CASSHSYEQYF.

The chain employs TRBV27 and TRBJ1-5; unclear D gene. The CDR3 totals 13 residues. V was trimmed by 6 bases and J by 5 bases, leaving 11 bases between them. CDR1 and CDR2 (germline): MNHEY, SMNVEV (reference sequence). This chain's CDR3 is CASRRHGDQPQHF. CDR3 bases: TGTGCCAGCAGAAGACATGGGGATCAGCCCCAGCATTTT.

A few counts support this clone. The chain combines TRBV5-4 with TRBJ2-5; D remains unclear. The better agreement between TRBJ2-7 and the DNA end casts doubt on the J call. Per germline, CDR1 SGHNT and CDR2 YYREEE (reference sequence). This CDR3 spans 13 amino acids. The CDR3 sequence is CASSSLGKDEQYF. In nucleotides, the CDR3 is TGTGCCAGCAGCTCATTGGGGAAGGACGAGCAGTACTTC.

This chain connects TRBV7-8 to TRBJ2-6; perhaps D is TRBD1 or TRBD2 (5 bases each). V dropped 6 bases and J dropped 0 bases, with 24 bases sitting between them. The germline V gene encodes CDR1 SGHVS and CDR2 FQNEAQ. The CDR3 length is 20 residues. In nucleotides, the CDR3 is TGTGCCAGCAGAGTAAACTTGTACCGGGACCCCACCTCTGGGGCCAACGTCCTGACTTTC. Translation: CASRVNLYRDPTSGANVLTF.

This chain connects TRBV2 to TRBJ2-7, with a weak D call TRBD1 (5 bases). Germline V gene sequence: CDR1 SNHLY, CDR2 FYNNEI. The CDR3 is 15 residues long. Trimming removed 5 bases from V and 5 bases from J, with 19 bases in between. Written as DNA, the CDR3 is TGTGCCAGCAGTCCCGACAGAAAACCGAAAAACGAGCAGTACTTC. Translation: CASSPDRKPKNEQYF. Using reference TRBV2 and TRBJ2-7 for the parts outside the CDR3, the full variable domain is EPEVTQTPSHQVTQMGQEVILRCVPISNHLYFYWYRQILGQKVEFLVSFYNNEISEKSEIFDDQFSVERPDGSNFTLKIRSTKLEDSAMYFCASSPDRKPKNEQYFGPGTRLTVT.

The V call is TRBV29-1, the J call TRBJ2-1; D gene ambiguous. The germline V gene encodes CDR1 SQVTM and CDR2 ANQGSEA. Between the trimmed V and J ends, which lost 7 bases and 3 bases, there was a span of 4 bases. The CDR3 has 10 amino acids. For the CDR3, the DNA is TGCAGCGCCTTCTACAATGAGCAGTTCTTC. Amino acids: CSAFYNEQFF.

This clone came up a few times. The chain joins TRBV7-8 to TRBJ2-7; no definite D call. Trimming removed 5 bases at V and 2 bases at J, with 13 bases between. The length of the CDR3 is 14 residues. The germline gives CDR1 SGHVS, CDR2 FQNEAQ. As DNA, the CDR3 is TGTGCCAGCAGCCCGAGGACGGATCCCTACGAGCAGTACTTC. This codes for CASSPRTDPYEQYF.

This clone was observed a few times. Other nucleotide sequences from this sample produce the same CDR3. The chain carries TRBV29-1 and TRBJ1-1; the D is unclear. The CDR3 is 12 residues long. Trimming pared 1 base from V and 5 bases from J, leaving 8 bases between. The germline CDR1 and CDR2 sequences are SQVTM and ANQGSEA. CDR3 coding DNA: TGCAGCGTTGAAGTTACGGGAACTGAAGCTTTCTTT. Encoded protein: CSVEVTGTEAFF.

This chain connects TRBV9 to TRBJ1-2; perhaps TRBD1 as D (6 bases). CDR3 length: 17 residues. Germline lookup yields CDR1 SGDLS and CDR2 YYNGEE. Trimming took 2 bases from V and 7 from J, leaving 24 bases between them. CDR3 in amino acids: CASSVLEGGGLSGGYTF. DNA for the CDR3: TGTGCCAGCAGCGTTCTCGAAGGCGGGGGGCTTTCTGGTGGCTACACCTTC.

This clone was found a few times. This chain uses TRBV27 with TRBJ2-3; unclear D gene. Trimming left V 3 bases short and J 0 bases short, with 10 bases between. The germline V gene has CDR1 MNHEY and CDR2 SMNVEV (reference sequence). This CDR3 spans 15 amino acids. CDR3 sequence: CASSFERGSTDTQYF. The CDR3 coding sequence is TGTGCCAGCAGTTTTGAGCGCGGAAGCACAGATACGCAGTATTTT.

This clone has just a few counts. The chain recombines TRBV29-1 with TRBJ2-5; D may be TRBD1 or TRBD2 (5 bases each). This CDR3 has 14 amino acids. The germline V gene encodes CDR1 SQVTM and CDR2 ANQGSEA. The ends were cut back, 6 bases at V and 5 bases at J, with 19 bases in the middle. As DNA, the CDR3 is TGCAGCGTCCGGGGCAGGGTGGTTTGGGAGACCCAGTACTTC. It codes for CSVRGRVVWETQYF.

The chain combines TRBV7-2 with TRBJ2-1; 10 positions match TRBD2. The V segment lost 5 bases and the J segment 7 bases; nucleotides outside the gene matches: 8. This CDR3 is built from 15 residues. The germline V gene encodes CDR1 SGHTA and CDR2 FQGNSA. The DNA for the CDR3 is TGTGCCAGCAGCCCCGGGACTAGCGTTCGGAATGAGCAGTTCTTC. Translation gives CASSPGTSVRNEQFF.

This clone was seen a few times. The chain has TRBV7-3 and TRBJ2-2; no clear D. Germline lookup yields CDR1 SGHTA and CDR2 FQGTGA. The CDR3 sequence is 14 residues long. Between the trimmed V and J ends, which lost 5 bases and 1 base, there was a span of 8 bases. The CDR3 DNA is TGTGCCAGCAGCCCAACCAGGAACACCGGGGAGCTGTTTTTT. This encodes CASSPTRNTGELFF.

This clone was seen once. This chain joins TRBV4-1 and TRBJ1-2; D may be TRBD1 (6 bases). Germline loops: CDR1 MGHRA, CDR2 YSYEKL. CDR3 size: 16 residues. V lost 0 bases and J lost 5, with 16 bases in between. In DNA form, the CDR3 reads TGCGCCAGCAGCCAAGATAGAGGCAGGGGAGAGTATGGCTACACCTTC. This codes for CASSQDRGRGEYGYTF.

The chain combines TRBV6-1 with TRBJ2-7; D possibly uses TRBD1 or TRBD2 (5 bases each). Trimming removed 3 bases at V and 6 bases at J, with 15 bases between. The CDR3 runs 14 residues. Germline CDR1 is MNHNS and CDR2 is SASEGT. The CDR3 sequence: CASSDGQGEGEQYF. CDR3 nucleotides: TGTGCCAGCAGTGATGGGCAGGGCGAGGGCGAGCAGTACTTC.

This chain links TRBV9 with TRBJ1-2; 8 nucleotides match TRBD1. The J segment lost 5 bases and the V segment lost 0 bases, leaving 6 bases of the junction unmatched. The CDR3 is 15 residues long. Germline assignment: CDR1 SGDLS and CDR2 YYNGEE. CDR3 residues: CASSVARQGIYGYTF. CDR3 in DNA: TGTGCCAGCAGCGTAGCTCGACAGGGGATATATGGCTACACCTTC.

This clone has just a few counts. CDR3 protein: CASSLAHQPQHF. Written as DNA, the CDR3 is TGTGCCAGCAGCTTAGCCCATCAGCCCCAGCATTTT. The chain combines TRBV7-8 with TRBJ1-5; D gene uncertain. Per the germline V gene, CDR1 is SGHVS and CDR2 is FQNEAQ. The CDR3 loop spans 12 amino acids. V dropped 0 bases and J dropped 5 bases, with 2 bases sitting between them.

The chain links TRBV2 to TRBJ1-2; 7 positions match TRBD1. CDR3 length: 12 amino acids. The J segment lost 7 bases and the V segment lost 8 bases, leaving 7 bases of the junction unmatched. Germline CDR1 and CDR2: SNHLY and FYNNEI. The CDR3 protein is CASLRTGGGYTF. CDR3 bases: TGTGCCAGCCTTAGGACAGGTGGTGGCTACACCTTC.